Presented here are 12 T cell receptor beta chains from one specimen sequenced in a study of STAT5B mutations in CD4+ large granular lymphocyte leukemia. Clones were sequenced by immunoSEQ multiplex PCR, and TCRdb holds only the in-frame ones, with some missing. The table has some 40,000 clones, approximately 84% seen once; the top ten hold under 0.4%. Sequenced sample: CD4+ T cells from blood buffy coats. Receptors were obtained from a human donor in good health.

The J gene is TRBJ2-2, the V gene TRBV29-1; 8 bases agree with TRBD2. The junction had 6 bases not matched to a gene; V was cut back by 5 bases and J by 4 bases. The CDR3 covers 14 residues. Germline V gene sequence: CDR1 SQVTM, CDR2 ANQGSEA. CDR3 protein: CSVFISGTTGELFF. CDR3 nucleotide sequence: TGCAGCGTTTTTATTAGCGGGACCACCGGGGAGCTGTTTTTT.

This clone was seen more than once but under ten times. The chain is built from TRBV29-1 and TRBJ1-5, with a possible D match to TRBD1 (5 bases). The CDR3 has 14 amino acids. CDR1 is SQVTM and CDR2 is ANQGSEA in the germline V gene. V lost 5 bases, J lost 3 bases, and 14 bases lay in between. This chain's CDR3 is CSVMTALPNQPQHF. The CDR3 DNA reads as TGCAGCGTTATGACAGCACTTCCCAATCAGCCCCAGCATTTT.

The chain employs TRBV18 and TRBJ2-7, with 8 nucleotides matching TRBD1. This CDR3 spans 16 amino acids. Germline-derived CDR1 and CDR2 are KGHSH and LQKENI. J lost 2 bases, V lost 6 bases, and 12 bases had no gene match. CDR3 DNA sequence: TGTGCCAGCTCTCCTACAGGGGGGACGGGAGCCTACGAGCAGTACTTC. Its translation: CASSPTGGTGAYEQYF.

DNA for the CDR3: TGTGCCAGTAGTTATGGACTAGCGGGGACCTACGAGCAGTACTTC. Protein sequence: CASSYGLAGTYEQYF. The chain has TRBV19 and TRBJ2-7; 12 bases match TRBD2. The germline V gene encodes CDR1 LNHDA and CDR2 SQIVND (reference sequence). CDR3 size: 15 residues. After removal of 5 bases from V and 2 bases from J, the junction contained 4 bases not matched to a gene.

CDR3 loop: CASSPLLASYEQYF. In DNA form, the CDR3 reads TGTGCCAGCAGTCCATTACTAGCCTCCTACGAGCAGTACTTC. V and J are TRBV9 and TRBJ2-7, with D possibly TRBD2 on 6 matching bases. Trimming cost V 5 bases and J 0 bases, with 12 bases left between them. CDR1 SGDLS and CDR2 YYNGEE come from the germline V gene. The CDR3 loop spans 14 amino acids.

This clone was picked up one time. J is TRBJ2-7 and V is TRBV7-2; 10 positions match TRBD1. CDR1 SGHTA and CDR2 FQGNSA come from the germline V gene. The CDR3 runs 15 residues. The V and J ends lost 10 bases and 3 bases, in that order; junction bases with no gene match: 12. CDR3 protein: CATGRVWTGGYEQYF. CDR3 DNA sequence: TGTGCCACCGGCAGAGTGTGGACAGGGGGCTACGAGCAGTACTTC.

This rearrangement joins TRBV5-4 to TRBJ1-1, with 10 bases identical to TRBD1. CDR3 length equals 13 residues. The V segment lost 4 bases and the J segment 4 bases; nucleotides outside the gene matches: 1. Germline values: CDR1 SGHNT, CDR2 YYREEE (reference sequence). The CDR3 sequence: CASSRDRGTEAFF. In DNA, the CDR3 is TGTGCCAGCAGCAGGGACAGGGGCACTGAAGCTTTCTTT. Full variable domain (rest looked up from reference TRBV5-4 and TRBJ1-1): ETGVTQSPTHLIKTRGQQVTLRCSSQSGHNTVSWYQQALGQGPQFIFQYYREEENGRGNFPPRFSGLQFPNYSSELNVNALELDDSALYLCASSRDRGTEAFFGQGTRLTVV.

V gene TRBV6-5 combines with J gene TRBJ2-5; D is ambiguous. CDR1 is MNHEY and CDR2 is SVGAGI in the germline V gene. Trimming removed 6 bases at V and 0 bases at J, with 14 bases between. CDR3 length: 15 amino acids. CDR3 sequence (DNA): TGTGCCAGCAGCTCCGCCTTTACGTACCAAGAGACCCAGTACTTC. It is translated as CASSSAFTYQETQYF.

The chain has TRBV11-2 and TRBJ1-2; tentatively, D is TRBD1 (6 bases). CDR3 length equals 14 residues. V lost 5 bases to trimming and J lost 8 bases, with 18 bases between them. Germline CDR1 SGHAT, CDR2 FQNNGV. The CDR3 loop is CASSNPEQGRGYTF. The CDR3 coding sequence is TGTGCCAGCAGCAATCCGGAACAGGGTCGGGGCTACACCTTC.

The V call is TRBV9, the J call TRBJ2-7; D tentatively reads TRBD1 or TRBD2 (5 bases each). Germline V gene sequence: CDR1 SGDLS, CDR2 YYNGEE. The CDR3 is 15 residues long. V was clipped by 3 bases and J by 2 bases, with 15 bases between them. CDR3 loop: CASSAGTDLPYEQYF. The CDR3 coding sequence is TGTGCCAGCAGCGCCGGGACGGATCTTCCCTACGAGCAGTACTTC.

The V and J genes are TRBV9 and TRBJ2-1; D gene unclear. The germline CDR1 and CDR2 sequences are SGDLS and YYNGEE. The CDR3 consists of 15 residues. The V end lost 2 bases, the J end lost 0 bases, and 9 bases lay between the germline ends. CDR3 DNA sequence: TGTGCCAGCAGCGTGTTGGAGAGCTCCTACAATGAGCAGTTCTTC. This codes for CASSVLESSYNEQFF. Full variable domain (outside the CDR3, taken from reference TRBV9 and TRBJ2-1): DSGVTQTPKHLITATGQRVTLRCSPRSGDLSVYWYQQSLDQGLQFLIQYYNGEERAKGNILERFSAQQFPDLHSELNLSSLELGDSALYFCASSVLESSYNEQFFGPGTRLTVL.

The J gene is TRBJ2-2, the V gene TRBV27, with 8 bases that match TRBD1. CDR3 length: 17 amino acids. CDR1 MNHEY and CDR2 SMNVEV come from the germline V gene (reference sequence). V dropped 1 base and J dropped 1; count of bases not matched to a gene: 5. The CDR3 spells CASSLFRGLGNTGELFF. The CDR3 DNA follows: TGTGCCAGCAGTTTATTCAGGGGGCTGGGGAACACCGGGGAGCTGTTTTTT.